Reported below is one T cell receptor (beta chain). CDR1 DFQATT and CDR2 SNEGSKA come from the germline V gene (reference sequence). The V gene lost 6 bases and the J gene lost 0 bases, with 2 bases spanning the gap. This CDR3 spans 10 amino acids. Source study methods: Reference gene primers were amplified, and this amplification served to estimate nucleated cell counts. Only in-frame clones appear in the TCRdb table, and some are missing; sequencing was by immunoSEQ multiplex PCR. V and J calls and clone size are those listed in that table; D and trimming were worked out from the DNA. The sample shows about 180,000 clones, 85% to 95% of them seen only once. The data were obtained in a study of blood T cell repertoires in COVID-19. Study details: Sites across the United States, Italy and Spain contributed samples from acute and convalescent COVID-19. PBMCs, B-cell-depleted T cells, or T cells were the source of the cDNA or gDNA that made up the material.

Sample: peripheral blood. This clonotype originated in a man over 45 with acute or convalescent COVID-19. The J gene is TRBJ2-5, the V gene TRBV20-1; D unclear. CDR3 amino acids: CSADQETQYF. Written as DNA, the CDR3 is TGCAGTGCCGACCAAGAGACCCAGTACTTC.